This T cell receptor beta chain originates from a study of T cell changes during pregnancy in multiple sclerosis. In germline, CDR1 is SGDLS, CDR2 YYNGEE. V was pared by 3 bases and J by 4 bases, with 8 bases of the junction left unmatched. The CDR3 runs 16 residues. Sequencing used immunoSEQ multiplex PCR; TCRdb keeps in-frame clones, though not all of them. The sample lists more than 55,000 clones, approximately 90% occurring once. This clone was detected only once. The chain has TRBV9 and TRBJ1-3, with 9 positions matching TRBD1. The material was peripheral blood, obtained after pregnancy. This clonotype was sampled from a female donor in good health, enrolled as a control in a pregnancy study. For the CDR3, the DNA is TGTGCCAGCAGCGCCGGGACAGGGACGCGAGGAAACACCATATATTTT. Its translation: CASSAGTGTRGNTIYF.